Listed below are T cell receptor beta chains from one sample, sequenced in a study of blood T cell repertoires in COVID-19. The assay was immunoSEQ multiplex PCR, and TCRdb's table has in-frame clones only and misses some. The sample has about 170,000 clones, roughly 90% seen once. Material for sequencing was PBMCs or T cells enriched from blood (not recorded which). All receptors come from a human donor with acute COVID-19. The donor label of this sample is uncertain. The CDR3 runs from the conserved cysteine through the conserved F or W. Each record gives: J gene, D gene, clone size, V gene, CDR3 DNA, CDR3 protein. A D gene is named only where the DNA matches it firmly. Some rows mark clone size as missing; the rest say once, few, many or name a class of expanded clone.

TRBJ2-7	-	-	TRBV11-2	TGTGCCAGCAGCTTAGGAGGCGGCGGGGGCCGCTGGGGTGAGCAGTACTTC	CASSLGGGGGRWGEQYF
TRBJ1-6	TRBD1	-	TRBV10-3	TGTGCCATCGGACAGGGTGATAATTCACCCCTCCACTTT	CAIGQGDNSPLHF
TRBJ1-1	-	-	TRBV14	TGTGCCAGCATCAAGAACAGGCCTGATGAAGCTTTCTTT	CASIKNRPDEAFF
TRBJ2-5	TRBD1	-	TRBV29-1	TGCAGCGTTGCCCCAACGACAGGGAATGTGGAGACCCAGTACTTC	CSVAPTTGNVETQYF
TRBJ2-7	-	-	TRBV7-8	TGTGCCAGCAGCTCCGGTCTCGGGACTGATACCTACGAGCAGTACTTC	CASSSGLGTDTYEQYF
TRBJ1-3	-	-	TRBV18	TGTGCCAGCTCAGAGCGGAGCTCTGGAAACACCATATATTTT	CASSERSSGNTIYF
TRBJ1-1	-	-	TRBV30	TGTGCCTTGCATAAGGGAGGCCGGAACACTGAAGCTTTCTTT	CALHKGGRNTEAFF
TRBJ1-1	-	-	TRBV3-1/TRBV3-2	TGTGCCAGCAGCCTGAGTAGGCAGGCGAACACTGAAGCTTTCTTT	CASSLSRQANTEAFF
TRBJ1-1	-	few	TRBV6-6	TGTGCCAGCAGAACAGGCACTGAAGCTTTCTTT	CASRTGTEAFF
TRBJ1-5	TRBD1	-	TRBV28	TGTGCCAGCAGTTTAGGGGGACAGAGCTCACAGCCCCAGCATTTT	CASSLGGQSSQPQHF
TRBJ2-1	TRBD2	-	TRBV19	TGTGCCAGTAGTAGCGGGGGGCCATACAATGAGCAGTTCTTC	CASSSGGPYNEQFF
TRBJ2-1	TRBD2	-	TRBV5-4	TGTGCCAGCAGCCCTGGACTAGCGGGGGGGTATGAGCAGTTCTTC	CASSPGLAGGYEQFF
TRBJ2-5	TRBD2	-	TRBV4-1	TGCGCCAGCAGCCACCTCTCAGCGGGGGGCCAAGAGACCCAGTACTTC	CASSHLSAGGQETQYF
TRBJ1-1	-	-	TRBV5-1	TGCGCCAGCAGCTTCGCAGCAGGGGAGACGAACACTGAAGCTTTCTTT	CASSFAAGETNTEAFF
TRBJ2-2	TRBD1	-	TRBV5-1	TGCGCCAGCAGCTTGAAGGTAACCGGGACAGCTCTAACCGGGGAGCTGTTTTTT	CASSLKVTGTALTGELFF
TRBJ2-1	-	-	TRBV24-1	TGTGCCACCAGTGATTTGCGGGGCAATGAGCAGTTCTTC	CATSDLRGNEQFF
TRBJ1-5	-	-	TRBV5-5	TGTGCCAGCAGCTTGGGTAGCGGACCCCAGCATTTT	CASSLGSGPQHF
TRBJ1-2	-	-	TRBV19	TGTGCCAGTACCGGGCAGGAGGGCTATGGCTACACCTTC	CASTGQEGYGYTF
TRBJ2-5	TRBD2	once	TRBV5-8	TGTGCCAGCAGCTCAGGACTAGCGGGGGCCTTCGCCGAGACCCAGTACTTC	CASSSGLAGAFAETQYF
TRBJ1-5	-	-	TRBV5-1	TGCGCCAGCAGCTTGGTAGGAGATGTGAATCAGCCCCAGCATTTT	CASSLVGDVNQPQHF
TRBJ2-1	-	-	TRBV7-9	TGTGCCAGCAGCTCCATGAACAGAAATGAGCAGTTCTTC	CASSSMNRNEQFF
TRBJ1-6	TRBD1	few	TRBV19	TGTGCCAGTAGTCCCCGGGACAGGGGTGCCCCCCTCCACTTT	CASSPRDRGAPLHF
TRBJ2-3	-	-	TRBV30	TGTGCCTGGAGTGGGGGGCTAGCGGACACAGATACGCAGTATTTT	CAWSGGLADTDTQYF
TRBJ2-3	TRBD1	-	TRBV18	TGTGCCACCAGGGGGCTCTCGGGCACAGATACGCAGTATTTT	CATRGLSGTDTQYF
TRBJ1-4	-	-	TRBV5-4	TGTGCCAGCAGCTTTGGACAGACTGATGAAAAACTGTTTTTT	CASSFGQTDEKLFF
TRBJ1-2	-	-	TRBV7-9	TGTGCCAGCAGCTTAGGCGACAGCTCTTATGGCTACACCTTC	CASSLGDSSYGYTF
TRBJ1-4	TRBD1	once	TRBV25-1	TGTGCCAGCCCTAGACAGGGGGCGCCCGGAACTAATGAAAAACTGTTTTTT	CASPRQGAPGTNEKLFF
TRBJ2-2	TRBD1	-	TRBV6-5	TGTGCCAGCAGGCGACAGGGTAACACCGGGGAGCTGTTTTTT	CASRRQGNTGELFF
TRBJ2-1	-	few	TRBV7-2	TGTGCCAGCAGCATAGATAGCGGGGACAGCTCCTACAATGAGCAGTTCTTC	CASSIDSGDSSYNEQFF
TRBJ1-3	-	-	TRBV19	TGTGCCAGTAGTATCTTACGGTCTGGAAACACCATATATTTT	CASSILRSGNTIYF
TRBJ1-1	-	-	TRBV6-5	TGTGCCAGCAGTTATGGGGGGACTAACACTGAAGCTTTCTTT	CASSYGGTNTEAFF
TRBJ1-2	-	-	TRBV4-1	TGCGCCAGCAGCCAAGTGAGGGAGCGCTCTAACTATGGCTACACCTTC	CASSQVRERSNYGYTF
TRBJ2-2	-	-	TRBV6-4	TGTGCCAGCAGCCAGGGCCCGAACACCGGGGAGCTGTTTTTT	CASSQGPNTGELFF
TRBJ2-3	-	-	TRBV4-1	TGCGCCAGCAGCCAATCCGTCCCCGGGCGGGCTAGCACAGATACGCAGTATTTT	CASSQSVPGRASTDTQYF
TRBJ1-4	-	-	TRBV19	TGTGCCAGTAGTGGGGGGTTGGGCGCTAATGAAAAACTGTTTTTT	CASSGGLGANEKLFF
TRBJ1-3	-	-	TRBV19	TGTGCCAGTAGTATTGTAGGGCAGGGCCTATCTGGAAACACCATATATTTT	CASSIVGQGLSGNTIYF
TRBJ1-3	-	-	TRBV9	TGTGCCAGCAGCGTGGGCATTAACTCTGGAAACACCATATATTTT	CASSVGINSGNTIYF
TRBJ2-5	-	-	TRBV3-1/TRBV3-2	TGTGCCAGCAGCCGCCGAGAAGACCGGGTAGAGACCCAGTACTTC	CASSRREDRVETQYF
TRBJ2-3	-	-	TRBV25-1	TGTGCCAGCAGTGCCGCGGGGGCCCGGGGTACGCAGTATTTT	CASSAAGARGTQYF
TRBJ2-2	TRBD2	-	TRBV5-1	TGCGCCAGCAGCTTAAGCGGGGTGACCGGGGAGCTGTTTTTT	CASSLSGVTGELFF
TRBJ2-5	-	-	TRBV21-1	TGTGCCAGCAGCAACGGGGGACTAGCGGGTGTGGAGACCCAGTACTTC	CASSNGGLAGVETQYF
TRBJ2-5	TRBD2	-	TRBV6-5	TGTGCCAGCAGTTACTCGAAACCGTGGGGAGGGGAGACCCAGTACTTC	CASSYSKPWGGETQYF
TRBJ2-5	TRBD1	-	TRBV5-1	TGCGCCAGCAGCCCAGGGGGTAACTATCGAGGGGAGACCCAGTACTTC	CASSPGGNYRGETQYF
TRBJ2-5	-	-	TRBV18	TGTGCCAGCGCTCTCGGGGGAGAGCAAGAGGCCCAGTACTTC	CASALGGEQEAQYF
TRBJ2-5	-	-	TRBV13	TGTGCCAGCAGGGAGGGGATACAAGAGACCCAGTACTTC	CASREGIQETQYF
TRBJ1-3	-	-	TRBV2	TGTGCCAGCAAAACCGAACGGGGGGGAGGAAACACCATATATTTT	CASKTERGGGNTIYF
TRBJ2-2	TRBD2	-	TRBV5-1	TGCGCCAGCAGCTCCGGGACTAGCGGGGGACTCGGAGGGGAGCTGTTTTTT	CASSSGTSGGLGGELFF
TRBJ1-4	-	-	TRBV25-1	TGTGCCAGCAGTGAAATGAGGACGGCACGGGAATATGAAAAACTGTTTTTT	CASSEMRTAREYEKLFF
TRBJ1-1	-	-	TRBV27	TGTGCCAGCCGCCAACAGGGAGGGGGGAGAGAAGCTTTCTTT	CASRQQGGGREAFF
TRBJ1-5	-	-	TRBV19	TGTGCCACCGAGTATGGACACCACCTAAAGGGGGGCAATCAGCCCCAGCATTTT	CATEYGHHLKGGNQPQHF
TRBJ2-5	-	-	TRBV5-1	TGCGCCAGCAGCTTGGGACAGGCCGAGACCCAGTACTTC	CASSLGQAETQYF
TRBJ2-7	-	-	TRBV7-9	TGTGCCAGCAGCTTGTCTGGGGGAGGATCCCACGAGCAGTACTTC	CASSLSGGGSHEQYF
TRBJ2-7	-	-	TRBV28	TGTGCCAGCAGTTTCGGGGAATCGGGCGAGCAGTACTTC	CASSFGESGEQYF
TRBJ2-1	TRBD1	-	TRBV5-4	TGTGCCAGCAGCTCGACAGGGACCGGGCAGTTCTTC	CASSSTGTGQFF